This T cell receptor (beta chain) was recovered during a study of shared clonotypes between healthy human individuals. As for this clone: The antigen remains undetermined. In the same sample, other DNA sequences code for this CDR3.

The CDR3 extends over 15 amino acids. Per germline, CDR1 SGHRS and CDR2 YFSETQ. J was trimmed by 4 bases and V by 0 bases; bases with no gene match: 5. Sequencing was at deep level. The table came from immunoSEQ multiplex PCR; TCRdb's copy has only in-frame clones and leaves some out. This sample carries over a million clones, under 99% of them seen once, and the ten largest clones take about 0.45%. Study-level findings and limits: The naive CD4 repertoires of a handful of donors were compared, and around 5% of clonotypes were shared.

The gene calls are TRBV5-1 and TRBJ2-7; 9 bases map to TRBD2. Sequencing was done on a sample of naive CD4+ T cells sorted from blood. Subset noted: CD45RA+ positively selected. The origin of this receptor is a man aged 30 to 45 in good health. The CDR3 DNA sequence: TGCGCCAGCAGCTTGGTGGCGGGAGGGCCGTACGAGCAGTACTTC. This codes for CASSLVAGGPYEQYF.